The 4 T cell receptor beta chains below come from one sample, sequenced in a study of human T cells and chemical hapten exposure. Someone pulled total RNA out of unfractionated whole blood. MiXCR was run by TCRdb on the 5' RACE reads, yielding one entry per CDR3 protein. The profile covers about 110,000 distinct CDR3 sequences, with approximately 19% appearing a single time and 2.8% taken by the ten largest. The receptors stem from a human donor in good health.

This rearrangement joins TRBV5-6 to TRBJ2-7; 7 positions agree with TRBD1. With 1 base clipped from V and 6 bases from J, the junction kept 16 bases outside the gene matches. Germline V gene sequence: CDR1 SGHDT, CDR2 YYEEEE. The CDR3 is 17 residues long. CDR3 coding DNA: TGTGCCAGCAGCTTGTTCTCAACCGGGACAGCCTCGTTCGAGCAGTACTTC. Translated, it gives CASSLFSTGTASFEQYF.

The J gene is TRBJ2-3, the V gene TRBV6-2 or TRBV6-3; 12 bases map to TRBD2. CDR1 and CDR2 (germline): MNHEY, SVGEGT. The trim removed 6 bases at V and 7 bases at J, leaving 8 bases unmatched. The CDR3 runs 15 residues. This CDR3 reads CASSQTSGRTHTQYF. CDR3 DNA: TGTGCCAGCAGCCAGACTAGCGGGAGAACCCATACGCAGTATTTT.

V is TRBV24-1 and J is TRBJ2-1; either TRBD1 or TRBD2 may supply D (5 bases each). Trimming took 4 bases from V and 7 from J, leaving 19 bases between them. The CDR3 extends over 16 amino acids. In germline, CDR1 is KGHDR, CDR2 SFDVKD. The CDR3: CATSDPGTARRNEQFF. The CDR3, as DNA: TGTGCCACCAGTGACCCCGGGACCGCCAGGCGGAATGAGCAGTTCTTC.

This clonotype has a handful of counts. The J gene is TRBJ1-5, the V gene TRBV28, with unresolved D. The V gene lost 3 bases and the J gene lost 2 bases, with 8 bases spanning the gap. The CDR3 runs 14 residues. Looked up from germline, CDR1 is MDHEN and CDR2 is SYDVKM. The CDR3 coding sequence is TGTGCCAGCAGTTTCGCCCGGGGCAATCAGCCCCAGCATTTT. Translating gives CASSFARGNQPQHF.